The 4 T cell receptor beta chains listed next were all sequenced from one sample in a study of cytomegalovirus exposure and HLA in healthy donors. In the PCR, 60 Vbeta and 13 Jbeta primers were used. Clones were read by immunoSEQ multiplex PCR, and TCRdb kept only the in-frame ones, dropping some. Of fewer than 140,000 clones in the sample, roughly two thirds are singletons; the top ten hold roughly 2.8%. The sample was PBMCs. The source is a female donor in good health and CMV-seronegative.

The chain joins TRBV6-1 to TRBJ2-3; 8 nucleotides match TRBD2. V was pared by 7 bases and J by 2 bases, with 5 bases of the junction left unmatched. This CDR3 region has 14 residues. Germline V gives CDR1 MNHNS, CDR2 SASEGT. CDR3 region: CASKNSGITDTQYF. The CDR3 DNA reads as TGTGCCAGCAAGAATAGCGGGATCACAGATACGCAGTATTTT.

The V gene is TRBV6-5, the J gene TRBJ2-5; a possible D gene is TRBD2 (5 bases). This CDR3 is built from 12 residues. Germline CDR1 MNHEY, CDR2 SVGAGI. The V and J ends lost 2 bases and 11 bases respectively, with 12 bases between them. This CDR3 is CASSYDRGKQYF. DNA of the CDR3: TGTGCCAGCAGTTACGACCGGGGAAAGCAGTACTTC.

The chain has TRBV27 and TRBJ2-7; no firm D call. This CDR3 is 15 amino acids long. V lost 2 bases and J 3 bases, leaving 14 bases between the germline ends. Per germline, CDR1 MNHEY and CDR2 SMNVEV (reference sequence). CDR3 DNA sequence: TGTGCCAGCAGTTTAGTAGGAGTTGTACTCTACGAGCAGTACTTC. Encoded protein: CASSLVGVVLYEQYF.

The J gene is TRBJ2-1, the V gene TRBV18, with D possibly TRBD2 on 6 matching bases. CDR1 is KGHSH and CDR2 is LQKENI in the germline V gene. V lost 8 bases to trimming and J lost 10 bases, with 24 bases between them. This CDR3 comprises 15 residues. Here the CDR3 DNA reads TGTGCCAGCAGTATCCTGTCGGGAGTTTACGAGGAGCAGTTCTTC. Translating gives CASSILSGVYEEQFF.